This T cell receptor (beta chain) emerged from a study of regulatory T cells in long-lasting Graves disease. CDR3 regions were amplified by Arm-PCR using iRepertoire HTBI primers to build TCR beta libraries. MiXCR, applied by TCRdb to the multiplex PCR reads, yields one record per CDR3 protein. Of around 460,000 distinct CDR3 sequences detected, roughly 23% appear once; the ten largest clones hold under 15%. Time point here: persistent/refractory GD, antithyroid drugs over 5 years with positive TRAb. Preparation of the TCR library used RNA extracted from PBMCs. Trimming stripped 6 bases from V and 10 bases from J, with 22 bases between. The CDR3 has 15 amino acids. Per germline, CDR1 SGHTA and CDR2 FQGNSA.

The clonotype comes from a female donor with Graves disease. This rearrangement joins TRBV7-2 to TRBJ1-5; no clear D gene. The material was peripheral blood mononuclear cells (PBMCs), obtained when the disease was refractory, from a patient treated with antithyroid drugs. CDR3 residues: CASRGQGSVISPQHF. The CDR3 DNA sequence: TGTGCCAGCAGAGGCCAAGGCTCGGTTATCAGCCCCCAGCATTTT.